These T cell receptor beta chains were read from a single sample in a study of long-term antiretroviral therapy in people with HIV. Data came from immunoSEQ multiplex PCR; TCRdb stores just in-frame clones and leaves some out. The profile shows around 40,000 clones, roughly 94% of them singletons. The sample consisted of unsorted PBMCs, taken 4.1 years after starting antiretroviral therapy. These receptors were collected from a woman between 45 and 65 years old with HIV. Both conserved end residues are trimmed from each CDR3.

cdr3_aa: ASSIGLAGTGELF; v_call: TRBV19; j_call: TRBJ2-2
cdr3_aa: ASSQGGAGNQPQH; v_call: TRBV9; j_call: TRBJ1-5
cdr3_aa: ASSLLQEQETQY; v_call: TRBV7-2; j_call: TRBJ2-5
cdr3_aa: ASSSAGTGHPYEQY; v_call: TRBV5-1; j_call: TRBJ2-7
cdr3_aa: ASSGPLSNQPQH; v_call: TRBV19; j_call: TRBJ1-5
cdr3_aa: ASSLAGTKYGYT; v_call: TRBV5-4; j_call: TRBJ1-2
cdr3_aa: ASSPTGGSNTEAF; v_call: TRBV18; j_call: TRBJ1-1
cdr3_aa: SAIGTDTQY; v_call: TRBV20-1; j_call: TRBJ2-3
cdr3_aa: ASSGPSGYANSPLH; v_call: TRBV9; j_call: TRBJ1-6
cdr3_aa: ASSDSGRGTDTQY; v_call: TRBV6-4; j_call: TRBJ2-3
cdr3_aa: ASSRVVDGYT; v_call: TRBV11-2; j_call: TRBJ1-2
cdr3_aa: ASSVAYGYNEQF; v_call: TRBV9; j_call: TRBJ2-1
cdr3_aa: ASSVEDSPLH; v_call: TRBV14; j_call: TRBJ1-6
cdr3_aa: ASSEYRGDNSPLH; v_call: TRBV25-1; j_call: TRBJ1-6
cdr3_aa: ASSLGRGREWYGYT; v_call: TRBV5-1; j_call: TRBJ1-2
cdr3_aa: ASSAGTAYEQY; v_call: TRBV5-4; j_call: TRBJ2-7
cdr3_aa: ASGPRDGSYEQY; v_call: TRBV12-5; j_call: TRBJ2-7
cdr3_aa: ASSTRTSGGVETQY; v_call: TRBV5-6; j_call: TRBJ2-5
cdr3_aa: ASSDSIGGLREKLF; v_call: TRBV6-1; j_call: TRBJ1-4
cdr3_aa: ASSFVSSYNSPLH; v_call: TRBV27; j_call: TRBJ1-6
cdr3_aa: ASSFGGPQH; v_call: TRBV11-3; j_call: TRBJ1-5
cdr3_aa: ASAPAATGELF; v_call: TRBV14; j_call: TRBJ2-2
cdr3_aa: ASSFQGDRDTEAF; v_call: TRBV7-3; j_call: TRBJ1-1
cdr3_aa: ASSVGTPTSESSYEQY; v_call: TRBV9; j_call: TRBJ2-7
cdr3_aa: ASAGTSGGYQETQY; v_call: TRBV5-1; j_call: TRBJ2-5
cdr3_aa: ASSQTPDFYEQY; v_call: TRBV4-1; j_call: TRBJ2-7
cdr3_aa: ASSYSGGVESPLH; v_call: TRBV6-6; j_call: TRBJ1-6
cdr3_aa: ASSDFGGNEKLF; v_call: TRBV2; j_call: TRBJ1-4
cdr3_aa: ASSETGGDTEAF; v_call: TRBV18; j_call: TRBJ1-1
cdr3_aa: AISDELAGGPGNEQF; v_call: TRBV10-3; j_call: TRBJ2-1
cdr3_aa: ASSLAGSKETQY; v_call: TRBV7-2; j_call: TRBJ2-5
cdr3_aa: ASSPPTGGTDTQY; v_call: TRBV5-1; j_call: TRBJ2-3
cdr3_aa: ASSPPGQPQH; v_call: TRBV19; j_call: TRBJ1-5
cdr3_aa: ASSSAGTPTDTQY; v_call: TRBV11-2; j_call: TRBJ2-3
cdr3_aa: ASSLSPGSEQY; v_call: TRBV27; j_call: TRBJ2-7
cdr3_aa: ASPASAGPVKRSPLH; v_call: TRBV25-1; j_call: TRBJ1-6
cdr3_aa: ASSLRGGPYEQY; v_call: TRBV7-2; j_call: TRBJ2-7
cdr3_aa: ASSLVGAAETQY; v_call: TRBV27; j_call: TRBJ2-5
cdr3_aa: AWSTGTSRAETQY; v_call: TRBV30; j_call: TRBJ2-5
cdr3_aa: ASSPDTSGNTIY; v_call: TRBV18; j_call: TRBJ1-3
cdr3_aa: ASSSPRRGSRSQETQY; v_call: TRBV5-1; j_call: TRBJ2-5
cdr3_aa: ASSQDLGVLLTYNEQF; v_call: TRBV4-3; j_call: TRBJ2-1
cdr3_aa: ASSYFLGQGANGYT; v_call: TRBV6-5; j_call: TRBJ1-2
cdr3_aa: ASSLWSSGRNTDTQY; v_call: TRBV27; j_call: TRBJ2-3
cdr3_aa: SARAGTEAF; v_call: TRBV20-1; j_call: TRBJ1-1
cdr3_aa: SVGGLAKNEQF; v_call: TRBV29-1; j_call: TRBJ2-1
cdr3_aa: ASRRLGQPQH; v_call: TRBV2; j_call: TRBJ1-5
cdr3_aa: ASSYQGQGLNEQY; v_call: TRBV6-5; j_call: TRBJ2-7
cdr3_aa: ASSLGGLSYEQY; v_call: TRBV7-3; j_call: TRBJ2-7
cdr3_aa: AWRQGINNSPLH; v_call: TRBV30; j_call: TRBJ1-6
cdr3_aa: ASKGQHQETQY; v_call: TRBV10-1; j_call: TRBJ2-5
cdr3_aa: ASSYTGGAYNTGELF; v_call: TRBV19; j_call: TRBJ2-2
cdr3_aa: ASSSVALDTGDAF; v_call: TRBV19; j_call: TRBJ1-1
cdr3_aa: ASSSRTSGTDTQY; v_call: TRBV27; j_call: TRBJ2-3
cdr3_aa: ASSFTGTGAHRWMNTEAF; v_call: TRBV27; j_call: TRBJ1-1